The sequence of this TCR beta chain was determined in a study of T cell responses to AZD1222 COVID-19 vaccine. Clones were read by immunoSEQ multiplex PCR, and TCRdb kept only the in-frame ones, dropping some. The table includes more than 100,000 clones, about nine tenths detected once. Germline V gene data show CDR1 as SGHTA and CDR2 as FQGNSA. The CDR3 is 16 residues long. V was shortened by 2 bases and J by 8 bases, with 20 bases between the two germline ends. General study results and limits: Mostly white British, mostly female donors; authors suggested clonal diversity may be underestimated. Unmutated regions of variants are reportedly targeted by nearly half of spike-specific TCRs. Increased Spike-specific TCR breadth and depth were observed after two AZD1222 doses. Dominant at 160-218 and 743-854, vaccine-associated CD4 TCRs also spanned spike.

A word on this clone: Its antigen is currently unknown.

The TCR comes from an adult in good health. This sample comprised peripheral blood, obtained on day 0 of AZD1222 vaccination. The gene calls are TRBV7-2 and TRBJ2-3; tentatively, D is TRBD1 or TRBD2 (5 bases each). The CDR3 DNA follows: TGTGCCAGCAGCTTATTAAGTGTGAGGGGCTCTGGTACGCAGTATTTT. This gives the protein CASSLLSVRGSGTQYF.